This entry is about one T cell receptor (beta chain). Its antigen is currently not known. No base-level quality is on record; no much larger clone is a single base apart. The CDR3 sequence holds 13 residues, the cysteine and phenylalanine included. Only CDR3 DNA is held: 39 bases, read in frame from base 1. V is reduced by 2 bases and J by 2 bases, leaving a spacing of 7 bases between them. From the germline V gene, CDR1 is SGHTA and CDR2 is FQGNSA. The data were obtained in a study of identifying expanded T cells in peripheral blood (dated by TCRdb to the late 2010s). As for the study more broadly: Four technical replicates, made by sequencing separate aliquots from the same pool of genomic DNA, were compared pairwise.

No immune events, such as infections, were documented for the healthy donors during the collection period. To calibrate time-dependent variance in a beta-binomial model of T-cell clone differential abundance, blood repertoires from healthy donors were used as a training cohort. The training cohort included approximately 10 healthy donors, of whom 3 were female and 7 were male. The donors were between about 25 and 65 years old, with an average age of around 42 years. Whole blood was collected from each healthy donor at three time points spaced approximately 2 weeks apart and obtained from a commercial supplier. Genomic DNA was extracted from unsorted whole blood for immunosequencing. The immunoSEQ Assay, which relies on bias-controlled multiplex PCR amplification of genomic DNA, was used to profile TCRbeta CDR3 regions. On the study's bioinformatics: The absolute abundance of each unique TCRbeta CDR3 region was quantified after sequences were collapsed and filtered. Differential abundance was tested with two models: a binomial (Fisher-equivalent) model and a beta-binomial model that adds time-dependent variance fitted from healthy donors. Clones with fewer than 5 combined templates were excluded, and clones with Benjamini-Hochberg FDR below 0.01 were called differentially abundant. In the beta-binomial model, variance was expressed as a function of the total template count across the two samples, in the form v = (b*log(k)+a)^2. TCRdb holds this immuneACCESS table with in-frame rearrangements only. Some clones are missing; in checked studies, unresolved V genes explain under half, and the rest has no known cause. V and J calls and clone size are those listed in that table; D and trimming were worked out from the DNA. Within this sample are 75,000 to 95,000 clones, with around 83% of them counted one time only. 4.5% of the sample comes from the top ten.

What the research found in general, with its limitations: Variance in clone template counts between approximately two-week samples significantly increased with total template count across all healthy donors. The beta-binomial model significantly reduced the number of clones called differentially abundant and the false-positive rate across all healthy-donor time intervals. The binomial model flagged 0.9 to 1.5 differentially abundant clones between technical replicates, compared with 15 to 17 over roughly 2 weeks and 19 over roughly 4 weeks. The authors expected that over much longer intervals, such as months to years, biological variance in healthy repertoires might increase even further.

The sample comprised blood. This receptor chain uses TRBV7-2 and TRBJ2-7; a confident D gene designation cannot be given. The sequence derives from a person between 18 and 75 years old in good health. The CDR3 reads as follows: CASSLKHPYEQYF. Read as DNA, the sequence is TGTGCCAGCAGCTTAAAACACCCCTACGAGCAGTACTTC. Beyond the CDR3, the reference TRBV7-2 and TRBJ2-7 genes provide the residues; the full variable domain reads: GAGVSQSPSNKVTEKGKDVELRCDPISGHTALYWYRQSLGQGLEFLIYFQGNSAPDKSGLPSDRFSAERTGGSVSTLTIQRTQQEDSAVYLCASSLKHPYEQYFGPGTRLTVT.